The clone carrying this TCR beta chain was picked up one time. V was shortened by 5 bases and J by 8 bases, with 18 bases between the two germline ends. The CDR3 runs 14 residues. Germline V CDR1 and CDR2: GTSNPN, SVGIG (reference sequence). Authors' processing steps: The authors estimated nucleated cell counts from reference gene primer amplification. Produced via immunoSEQ multiplex PCR; TCRdb's table is partial and in-frame only. V and J calls and clone size are as listed in that table; D and trimming were resolved from the DNA. The sample comprises 130,000 or so clones, 85% to 90% of which are singletons, and 1.5% rests with the top ten. These data come from a study of blood T cell repertoires in COVID-19. Whole-study context: Collection of acute and convalescent COVID-19 samples took place in the United States, Italy and Spain. In each case, the material was cDNA or gDNA derived from T cells, B-cell-depleted T cells, or PBMCs.

The TCR originated in a woman aged 60-70 years with acute or convalescent COVID-19. The V gene is TRBV30, the J gene TRBJ1-4; no clear D. Sequences were obtained from peripheral blood. The CDR3 DNA is TGTGCCTGGGGAACTGATTGGACGGGAGAAAAACTGTTTTTT. It translates to CAWGTDWTGEKLFF. Looking up the rest from reference TRBV30 and TRBJ1-4 gives the full variable domain: SQTIHQWPATLVQPVGSPLSLECTVEGTSNPNLYWYRQAAGRGLQLLFYSVGIGQISSEVPQNLSASRPQDRQFILSSKKLLLSDSGFYLCAWGTDWTGEKLFFGSGTQLSVL.